A single sample is the source of the 24 T cell receptor beta chains below, sequenced in a study of cytotoxic CD8 clonotypes in ibrutinib-treated CLL (dated by TCRdb to 2020 to 2023). The library was made by the immunoSEQ multiplex PCR assay. TCRdb retrieved this table from immuneACCESS and kept in-frame rearrangements only. Not all clones are present; in checked studies, unresolved V genes account for under half, and no reason is known for the remainder. A total of 90,000 to 100,000 clones appear in this sample, around 73% of them only once. The ten biggest clones cover less than 35% of the sample. The time point label on this specimen signifies: approximately 11 months on ibrutinib. The sample in question was PBMCs, obtained after 12 months of ibrutinib treatment. These receptors all stem from a human donor with chronic lymphocytic leukemia.

This clone was seen at least ten times. V gene TRBV5-4 combines with J gene TRBJ1-2, with D possibly matching TRBD1 (6 bases). V lost 0 bases and J 8 bases, leaving 17 bases between the germline ends. Per germline, CDR1 SGHNT and CDR2 YYREEE (reference sequence). The CDR3 spans 15 residues. This CDR3 reads CASSLVGLGALGYTF. DNA for the CDR3: TGTGCCAGCAGCTTGGTTGGTCTGGGGGCCTTAGGCTACACCTTC. The full variable domain, with the rest looked up from reference TRBV5-4 and TRBJ1-2, is ETGVTQSPTHLIKTRGQQVTLRCSSQSGHNTVSWYQQALGQGPQFIFQYYREEENGRGNFPPRFSGLQFPNYSSELNVNALELDDSALYLCASSLVGLGALGYTFGSGTRLTVV.

The rearrangement joins TRBV25-1 to TRBJ2-1; D unresolved. CDR1 and CDR2 (germline): MGHDK, SYGVNS. CDR3 length equals 12 residues. Trimming stripped 6 bases from V and 8 bases from J, with 11 bases between. The CDR3 is CASRPSWDEQFF. The CDR3 DNA reads as TGTGCCAGCAGACCTTCGTGGGATGAGCAGTTCTTC.

The rearrangement uses TRBV9 and TRBJ1-6; the D is unclear. Trimming left V 4 bases short and J 0 bases short, with 8 bases between. From germline, CDR1 is SGDLS and CDR2 YYNGEE. The CDR3 extends over 15 amino acids. For the CDR3, the DNA is TGTGCCAGCAGCTCTTCCAGCTCCTATAATTCACCCCTCCACTTT. Translating it yields CASSSSSSYNSPLHF.

This clone was seen only a few times. The chain carries TRBV5-7 and TRBJ2-7; the match to TRBD1 covers 9 bases. TRBV5-7 is reported as an ORF; its role is uncertain. The CDR3 has 16 amino acids. With V trimmed by 1 base and J by 0 bases, 5 bases remained unmatched. The CDR3 loop reads CASSLLGTGRSYEQYF. The CDR3 DNA reads as TGTGCCAGCAGCTTGCTGGGGACAGGGCGCTCCTACGAGCAGTACTTC.

This chain links TRBV27 with TRBJ2-2; D is unclear. With 6 bases removed from V and 1 base from J, the gap between germline ends came to 12 bases. Germline CDR1 is MNHEY and CDR2 is SMNVEV (reference sequence). The CDR3 spans 15 residues. The CDR3 loop is CASSDLKRNTGELFF. For the CDR3, the DNA is TGTGCCAGCAGCGACCTCAAGCGGAACACCGGGGAGCTGTTTTTT.

This clone was seen many times. This CDR3 is also generated by other DNA sequences in the sample. V is TRBV20-1 and J is TRBJ1-2; tentatively, D is TRBD1 (5 bases). Germline assignment: CDR1 DFQATT and CDR2 SNEGSKA (reference sequence). The CDR3 spans 11 residues. Deletions cut 2 bases from V and 6 bases from J, with 7 bases between. The CDR3 region is CSARQGDGYTF. The CDR3 DNA sequence: TGCAGTGCTAGACAGGGCGATGGCTACACCTTC.

The J gene is TRBJ2-1, the V gene TRBV5-1; 10 bases map to TRBD2. Trimming cost V 7 bases and J 6 bases; bases outside gene matches: 7. The CDR3 is 14 amino acids. In germline, CDR1 is SGHRS, CDR2 YFSETQ. CDR3 coding DNA: TGCGCCAGCGCCGTAGCGGGGGGCCCCAATGAGCAGTTCTTC. Its protein product is CASAVAGGPNEQFF.

J is TRBJ1-3 and V is TRBV11-3; D ambiguous. CDR3 length: 15 residues. The ends were cut back, 5 bases at V and 3 bases at J, with 14 bases in the middle. Germline V gene lookup returns CDR1 SGHNT and CDR2 YENEEA. CDR3 loop: CASSPPRGYGNTIYF. DNA for the CDR3: TGTGCCAGCAGCCCCCCCCGGGGTTATGGAAACACCATATATTTT.

This chain connects TRBV7-9 to TRBJ2-5, with 8 bases that match TRBD1. V lost 3 bases, J lost 4 bases, and 4 bases stayed unmatched. CDR1 SEHNR and CDR2 FQNEAQ come from the germline V gene (reference sequence). The CDR3 covers 14 residues. The CDR3 DNA reads as TGTGCCAGCAGCTTGACAGGGGAAGGAGAGACCCAGTACTTC. It specifies CASSLTGEGETQYF.

This rearrangement joins TRBV10-1 to TRBJ2-2; D perhaps matches TRBD1 (5 bases). CDR1 is WNHNN and CDR2 is SYGVQD in the germline V gene (reference sequence). This CDR3 is built from 16 residues. V lost 3 bases, J lost 0 bases, and 11 bases lay in between. CDR3 loop: CASSDQGVANTGELFF. For the CDR3, the DNA is TGCGCCAGCAGTGACCAGGGTGTTGCGAACACCGGGGAGCTGTTTTTT.

This chain connects TRBV5-1 to TRBJ1-6; D may be TRBD1 (6 bases). Germline-derived CDR1 and CDR2 are SGHRS and YFSETQ. The ends were cut back, 3 bases at V and 9 bases at J, with 16 bases in the middle. This CDR3 region has 15 residues. CDR3 in amino acids: CASSSGGGAGSPLHF. The CDR3 DNA is TGCGCCAGCAGCTCGGGCGGGGGGGCTGGTTCACCCCTCCACTTT.

This clone has only a few counts. V is TRBV29-1 and J is TRBJ2-7, with D tentatively TRBD1 (7 bases). This CDR3 has 12 residues. Trimming cost V 6 bases and J 3 bases, with 12 bases left between them. Germline-derived CDR1 and CDR2 are SQVTM and ANQGSEA. The CDR3 sequence is CSVRDRHYEQYF. CDR3 DNA: TGCAGCGTGCGGGACAGACACTACGAGCAGTACTTC.

This rearrangement joins TRBV21-1 to TRBJ1-2. TRBV21-1 is assigned pseudogene status. The CDR3 extends over 15 amino acids. CDR3 in amino acids: CASNPPQGPNYGYTF. The CDR3 DNA follows: TGTGCCAGCAACCCTCCCCAGGGACCCAACTATGGCTACACCTTC.

This sequence joins TRBV7-9 and TRBJ1-2, with TRBD1 matching 9 bases. V shed 5 bases and J 5 bases; nucleotides not matched to a gene: 6. The length of the CDR3 is 14 residues. Germline loops: CDR1 SEHNR, CDR2 FQNEAQ (reference sequence). In nucleotides, the CDR3 is TGTGCCAGCAGCCGGACAGGGGATTTGTATGGCTACACCTTC. Its protein is CASSRTGDLYGYTF.

The rearrangement joins TRBV7-8 to TRBJ2-2; 11 bases map to TRBD2. The V segment lost 5 bases and the J segment 2 bases; nucleotides outside the gene matches: 4. CDR3 length: 16 residues. Germline lookup yields CDR1 SGHVS and CDR2 FQNEAQ. The CDR3 DNA is TGTGCCAGCAGCAGTAGCGGGGGGGCCAACACCGGGGAGCTGTTTTTT. Protein: CASSSSGGANTGELFF.

This clone appeared once. The chain couples TRBV7-9 to TRBJ1-5; tentatively, D is TRBD1 (5 bases). The CDR3 spans 14 residues. The V gene lost 10 bases and the J gene lost 0 bases, with 13 bases spanning the gap. Germline values: CDR1 SEHNR, CDR2 FQNEAQ (reference sequence). The CDR3 loop reads CAITGPNSNQPQHF. CDR3 DNA: TGTGCCATTACAGGTCCCAATAGCAATCAGCCCCAGCATTTT.

The chain combines TRBV7-2 with TRBJ2-7, with 12 bases identical to TRBD2. Trimming took 5 bases from V and 2 from J; bases not matched to a gene: 1. The CDR3 runs 14 residues. From germline, CDR1 is SGHTA and CDR2 FQGNSA. The CDR3 loop reads CASSRTSGAYEQYF. The CDR3 DNA sequence: TGTGCCAGCAGCCGGACTAGCGGGGCCTACGAGCAGTACTTC.

J is TRBJ1-1 and V is TRBV5-1; D not certain. Per the germline V gene, CDR1 is SGHRS and CDR2 is YFSETQ. V lost 1 base and J lost 1, with 8 bases in between. This CDR3 comprises 14 residues. The CDR3 nucleotides read TGCGCCAGCAGCTTGCAACGGGGGAACACTGAAGCTTTCTTT. Encoded protein: CASSLQRGNTEAFF.

The chain has TRBV5-6 and TRBJ2-7; TRBD2 might be the D (6 bases). There are 15 residues in the CDR3. With 1 base removed from V and 1 base from J, the gap between germline ends came to 12 bases. Germline loops: CDR1 SGHDT, CDR2 YYEEEE. CDR3 sequence (DNA): TGTGCCAGCAGCTTGTTCCAGGGAGGATCCTACGAGCAGTACTTC. Amino acid sequence: CASSLFQGGSYEQYF.

CDR3: CASSQDTPPMRGSGNTIYF. In DNA, the CDR3 is TGCGCCAGCAGCCAAGATACACCCCCGATGCGGGGCTCTGGAAACACCATATATTTT. The chain joins TRBV4-1 to TRBJ1-3; D not resolved. This CDR3 region has 19 residues. Per the germline V gene, CDR1 is MGHRA and CDR2 is YSYEKL. Trimming shortened V by 0 bases and J by 0 bases, and 18 bases separated the two germline ends.

This clone was seen a few times. The chain carries TRBV15 and TRBJ2-7, with D perhaps TRBD1 (5 bases). Trimming removed 0 bases at V and 2 bases at J, with 11 bases between. Germline V gene data show CDR1 as LNHNV and CDR2 as YYDKDF (reference sequence). CDR3 size: 15 residues. In DNA, the CDR3 is TGTGCCACCAGCAGAGAGAAAGGACATACCTACGAGCAGTACTTC. It codes for CATSREKGHTYEQYF.

This chain uses TRBV28 with TRBJ2-2; tentatively, D is TRBD1 (5 bases). This CDR3 region has 14 residues. The V end was cut by 2 bases, the J end by 5 bases, with 9 bases between. CDR1 is MDHEN, CDR2 SYDVKM, per germline. The CDR3 sequence: CASSLIAGTGELFF. The CDR3 DNA sequence: TGTGCCAGCAGTTTAATCGCAGGGACCGGGGAGCTGTTTTTT.

CDR3 DNA sequence: TGTGCCAGCACCCGACGGGGGGCTAACTCCTACGAGCAGTACTTC. As protein: CASTRRGANSYEQYF. This chain uses TRBV6-1 with TRBJ2-7, with D perhaps TRBD2 (7 bases). Germline-derived CDR1 and CDR2 are MNHNS and SASEGT. V was cut by 7 bases and J by 0 bases, with 16 bases left in between. The CDR3 loop spans 15 amino acids.

The V and J genes are TRBV18 and TRBJ2-5; a possible D gene is TRBD1 (7 bases). The CDR3 contains 15 residues. V gave up 6 bases and J gave up 1 base, with 15 bases separating them. The V gene's germline CDR1 is KGHSH and CDR2 LQKENI. Here the CDR3 DNA reads TGTGCCAGCTCCCTGGGGGGACAGCCCCAAGAGACCCAGTACTTC. Translated, it gives CASSLGGQPQETQYF.